This T cell receptor beta chain was recorded in a study of cytomegalovirus exposure and HLA in healthy donors. With 60 Vbeta and 13 Jbeta primers, the PCR was carried out. The assay was immunoSEQ multiplex PCR, and TCRdb's table has in-frame clones only and misses some. Seen here are 100,000 to 150,000 clones, 80% observed once, and the top ten hold 0.95% to 1.5%. Germline V gene data show CDR1 as SGHKS and CDR2 as YYEKEE (reference sequence). The CDR3 length is 13 residues. V lost 2 bases to trimming and J lost 8 bases, with 13 bases between them. The origin of this receptor is a female donor in good health and CMV-seronegative. The V gene is TRBV5-5, the J gene TRBJ1-2; possible D gene TRBD1, 6 bases. Sequenced material: PBMCs. CDR3: CASSLTTGLGYTF. Written as DNA, the CDR3 is TGTGCCAGCAGCTTAACCACAGGGTTGGGCTACACCTTC.